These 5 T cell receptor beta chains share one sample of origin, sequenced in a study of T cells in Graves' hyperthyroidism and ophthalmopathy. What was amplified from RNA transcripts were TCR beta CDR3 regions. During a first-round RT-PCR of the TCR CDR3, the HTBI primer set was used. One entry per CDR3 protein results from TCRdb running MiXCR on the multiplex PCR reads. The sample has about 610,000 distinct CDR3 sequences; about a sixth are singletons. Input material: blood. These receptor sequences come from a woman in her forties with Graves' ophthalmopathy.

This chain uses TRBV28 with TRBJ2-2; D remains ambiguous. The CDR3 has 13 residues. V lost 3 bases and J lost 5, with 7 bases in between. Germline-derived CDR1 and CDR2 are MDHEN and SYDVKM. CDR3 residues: CASSFLLTGELFF. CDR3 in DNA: TGTGCCAGCAGTTTCCTCCTAACCGGGGAGCTGTTTTTT.

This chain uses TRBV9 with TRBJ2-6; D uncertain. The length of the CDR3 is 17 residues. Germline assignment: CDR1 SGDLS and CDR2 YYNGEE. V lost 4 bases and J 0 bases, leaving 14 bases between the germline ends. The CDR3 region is CASSQFSVPSGANVLTF. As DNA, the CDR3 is TGTGCCAGCAGCCAGTTCTCAGTTCCCTCTGGGGCCAACGTCCTGACTTTC. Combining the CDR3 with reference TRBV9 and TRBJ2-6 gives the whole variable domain DSGVTQTPKHLITATGQRVTLRCSPRSGDLSVYWYQQSLDQGLQFLIQYYNGEERAKGNILERFSAQQFPDLHSELNLSSLELGDSALYFCASSQFSVPSGANVLTFGAGSRLTVL.

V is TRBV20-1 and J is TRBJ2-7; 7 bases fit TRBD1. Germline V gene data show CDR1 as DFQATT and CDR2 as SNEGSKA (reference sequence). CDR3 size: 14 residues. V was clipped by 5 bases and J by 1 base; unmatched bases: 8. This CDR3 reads CSAFDNRGSYEQYF. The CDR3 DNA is TGCAGTGCTTTTGATAACAGGGGATCCTACGAGCAGTACTTC.

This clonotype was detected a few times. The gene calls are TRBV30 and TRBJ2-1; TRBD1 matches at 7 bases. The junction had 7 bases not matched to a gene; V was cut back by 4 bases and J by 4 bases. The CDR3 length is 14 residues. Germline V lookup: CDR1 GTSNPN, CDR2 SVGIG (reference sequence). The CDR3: CAWNKQGQYNEQFF. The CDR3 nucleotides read TGTGCCTGGAACAAACAGGGGCAGTACAATGAGCAGTTCTTC.

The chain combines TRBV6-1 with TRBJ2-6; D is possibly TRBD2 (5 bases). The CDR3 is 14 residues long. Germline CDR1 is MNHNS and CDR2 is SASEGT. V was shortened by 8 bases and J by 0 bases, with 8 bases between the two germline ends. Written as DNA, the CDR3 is TGTGCCAGCGGAGGTGCCTCTGGGGCCAACGTCCTGACTTTC. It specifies CASGGASGANVLTF.